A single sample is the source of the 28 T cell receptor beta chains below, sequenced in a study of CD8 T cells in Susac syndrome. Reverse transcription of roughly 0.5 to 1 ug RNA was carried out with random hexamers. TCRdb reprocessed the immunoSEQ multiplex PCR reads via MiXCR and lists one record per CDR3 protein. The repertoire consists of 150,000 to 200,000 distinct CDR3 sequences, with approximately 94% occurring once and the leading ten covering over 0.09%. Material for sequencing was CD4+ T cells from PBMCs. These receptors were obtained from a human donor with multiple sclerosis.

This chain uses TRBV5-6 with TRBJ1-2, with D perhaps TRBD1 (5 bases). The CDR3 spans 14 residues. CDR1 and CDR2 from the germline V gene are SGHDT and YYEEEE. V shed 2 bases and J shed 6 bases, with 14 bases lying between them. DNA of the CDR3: TGTGCCAGCAGCTTCGGGGGATCCCTGGATGGCTACACCTTC. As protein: CASSFGGSLDGYTF.

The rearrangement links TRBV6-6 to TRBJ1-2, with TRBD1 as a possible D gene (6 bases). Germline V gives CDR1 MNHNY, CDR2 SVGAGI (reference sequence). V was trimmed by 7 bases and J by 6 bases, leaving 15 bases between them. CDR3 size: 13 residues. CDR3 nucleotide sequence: TGTGCCAGCAACGAAGGGGGAGCGCATGGCTACACCTTC. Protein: CASNEGGAHGYTF.

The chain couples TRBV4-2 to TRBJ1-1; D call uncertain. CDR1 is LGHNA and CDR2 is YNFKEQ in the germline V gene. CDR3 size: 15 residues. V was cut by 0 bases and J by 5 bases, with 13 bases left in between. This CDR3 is CASSQELVTLTEAFF. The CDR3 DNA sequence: TGTGCCAGCAGCCAAGAATTAGTCACCCTAACTGAAGCTTTCTTT.

The CDR3, as DNA: TGTGCCAGCAGCATCTCCGGGACAGGGGGAGTTGGAGGCTACACCTTC. Protein sequence: CASSISGTGGVGGYTF. The chain recombines TRBV6-2 or TRBV6-3 with TRBJ1-2, with 11 bases lining up with TRBD1. This CDR3 spans 16 amino acids. Germline CDR1 reads MNHEY; CDR2 reads SVGEGT. The V segment lost 6 bases and the J segment 8 bases; nucleotides outside the gene matches: 14.

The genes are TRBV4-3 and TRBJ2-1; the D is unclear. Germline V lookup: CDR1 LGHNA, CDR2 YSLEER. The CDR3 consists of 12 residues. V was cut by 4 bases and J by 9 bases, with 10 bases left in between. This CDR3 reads CASSPLGGEQFF. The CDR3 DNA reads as TGCGCCAGCAGCCCGCTCGGTGGTGAGCAGTTCTTC.

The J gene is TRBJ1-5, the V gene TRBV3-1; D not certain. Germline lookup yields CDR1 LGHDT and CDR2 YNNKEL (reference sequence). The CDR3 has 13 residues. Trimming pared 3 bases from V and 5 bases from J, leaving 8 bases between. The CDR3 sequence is CASSQSPDQPQHF. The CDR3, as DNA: TGTGCCAGCAGCCAGAGCCCGGATCAGCCCCAGCATTTT. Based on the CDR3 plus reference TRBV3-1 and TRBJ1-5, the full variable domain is DTAVSQTPKYLVTQMGNDKSIKCEQNLGHDTMYWYKQDSKKFLKIMFSYNNKELIINETVPNRFSPKSPDKAHLNLHINSLELGDSAVYFCASSQSPDQPQHFGDGTRLSIL.

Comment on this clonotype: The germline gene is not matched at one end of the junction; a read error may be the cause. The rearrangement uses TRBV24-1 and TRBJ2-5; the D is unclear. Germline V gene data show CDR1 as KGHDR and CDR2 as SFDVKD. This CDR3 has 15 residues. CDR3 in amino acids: CATSDSVGSQGTQYF. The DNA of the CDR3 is TGTGCCACCAGTGATTCAGTCGGGTCCCAAGGGACCCAGTACTTC.

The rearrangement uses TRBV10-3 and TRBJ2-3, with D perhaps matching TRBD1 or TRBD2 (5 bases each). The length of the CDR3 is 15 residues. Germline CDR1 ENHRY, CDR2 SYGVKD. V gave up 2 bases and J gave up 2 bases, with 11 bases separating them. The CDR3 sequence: CAISERGANTDTQYF. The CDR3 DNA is TGTGCCATCAGTGAGCGAGGGGCGAACACAGATACGCAGTATTTT.

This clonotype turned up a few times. The CDR3 here is CASSQVPGEQFF. In DNA form, the CDR3 reads TGTGCCAGCAGCCAAGTCCCTGGGGAGCAGTTCTTC. The V gene is TRBV4-2, the J gene TRBJ2-1; D not certain. This CDR3 contains 12 residues. Trimming removed 1 base at V and 10 bases at J, with 8 bases between. Germline CDR1 LGHNA, CDR2 YNFKEQ.

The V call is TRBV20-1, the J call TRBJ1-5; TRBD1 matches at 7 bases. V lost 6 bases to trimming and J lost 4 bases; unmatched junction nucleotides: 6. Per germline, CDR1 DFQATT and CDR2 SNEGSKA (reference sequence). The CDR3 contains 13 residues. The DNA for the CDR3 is TGCAGTGCCGGGACAGATAAAAATCAGCCCCAGCATTTT. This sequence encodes CSAGTDKNQPQHF.

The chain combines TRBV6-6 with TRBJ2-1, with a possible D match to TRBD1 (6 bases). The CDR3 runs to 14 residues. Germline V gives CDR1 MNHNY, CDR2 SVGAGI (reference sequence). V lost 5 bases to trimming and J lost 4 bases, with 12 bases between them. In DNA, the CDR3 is TGTGCCAGCAGTGGACAGAACTTTTACAATGAGCAGTTCTTC. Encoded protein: CASSGQNFYNEQFF.

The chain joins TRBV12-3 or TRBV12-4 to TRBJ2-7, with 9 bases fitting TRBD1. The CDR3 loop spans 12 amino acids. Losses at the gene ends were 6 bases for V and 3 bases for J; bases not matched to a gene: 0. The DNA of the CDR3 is TGTGCCAGCAGGGGACAGGGCTACGAGCAGTACTTC. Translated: CASRGQGYEQYF.

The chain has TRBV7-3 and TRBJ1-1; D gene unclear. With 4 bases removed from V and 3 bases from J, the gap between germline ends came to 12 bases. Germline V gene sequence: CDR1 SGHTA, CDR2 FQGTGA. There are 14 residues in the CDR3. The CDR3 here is CASSSSGEDTEAFF. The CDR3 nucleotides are TGTGCCAGCAGCTCATCCGGGGAGGACACTGAAGCTTTCTTT.

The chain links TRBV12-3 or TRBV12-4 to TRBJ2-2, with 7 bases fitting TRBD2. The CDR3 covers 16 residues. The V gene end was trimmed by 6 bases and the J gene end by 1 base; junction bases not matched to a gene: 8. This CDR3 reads CASSLGRNRNTGELFF. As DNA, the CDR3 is TGTGCCAGCAGCCTCGGGAGGAACAGGAACACCGGGGAGCTGTTTTTT.

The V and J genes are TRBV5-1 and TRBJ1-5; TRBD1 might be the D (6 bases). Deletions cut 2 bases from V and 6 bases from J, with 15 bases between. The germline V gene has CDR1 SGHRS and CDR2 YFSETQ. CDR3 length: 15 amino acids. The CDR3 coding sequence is TGCGCCAGCAGCTTTGTAACAGGGCCAGGTCAGCCCCAGCATTTT. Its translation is CASSFVTGPGQPQHF.

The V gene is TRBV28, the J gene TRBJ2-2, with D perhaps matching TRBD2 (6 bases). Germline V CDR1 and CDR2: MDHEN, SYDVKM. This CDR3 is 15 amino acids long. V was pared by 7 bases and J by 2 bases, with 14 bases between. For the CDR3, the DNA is TGTGCCAGCATCCAGGGACTCGAAAACACCGGGGAGCTGTTTTTT. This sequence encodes CASIQGLENTGELFF.

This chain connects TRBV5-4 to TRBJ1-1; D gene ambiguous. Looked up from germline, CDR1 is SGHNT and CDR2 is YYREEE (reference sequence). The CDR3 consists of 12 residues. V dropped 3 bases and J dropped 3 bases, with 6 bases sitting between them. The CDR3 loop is CASSSWDTEAFF. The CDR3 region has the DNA TGTGCCAGCAGCTCGTGGGACACTGAAGCTTTCTTT.

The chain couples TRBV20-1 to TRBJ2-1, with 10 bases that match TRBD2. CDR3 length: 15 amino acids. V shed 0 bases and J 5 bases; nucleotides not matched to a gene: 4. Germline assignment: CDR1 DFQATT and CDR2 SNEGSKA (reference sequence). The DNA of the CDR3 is TGCAGTGCTAGAGATCAGCGGGAGGGCCACAATGAGCAGTTCTTC. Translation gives CSARDQREGHNEQFF.

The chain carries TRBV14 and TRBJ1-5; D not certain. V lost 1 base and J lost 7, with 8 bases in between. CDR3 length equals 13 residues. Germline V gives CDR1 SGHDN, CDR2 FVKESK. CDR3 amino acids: CASSQGFSQPQHF. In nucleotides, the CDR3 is TGTGCCAGCAGCCAAGGTTTTTCCCAGCCCCAGCATTTT.

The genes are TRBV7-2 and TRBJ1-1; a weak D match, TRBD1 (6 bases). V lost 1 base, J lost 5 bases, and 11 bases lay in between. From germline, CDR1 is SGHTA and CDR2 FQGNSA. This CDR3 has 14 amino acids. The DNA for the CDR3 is TGTGCCAGCAGCTTAGTAACAGGGCGGACTGAAGCTTTCTTT. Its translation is CASSLVTGRTEAFF.

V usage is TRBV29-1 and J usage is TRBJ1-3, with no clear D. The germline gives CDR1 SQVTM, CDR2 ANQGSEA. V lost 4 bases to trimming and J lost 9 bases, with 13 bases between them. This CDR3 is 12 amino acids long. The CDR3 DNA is TGCAGCGTTGGCTGGTTTGAAGGCACCATATATTTT. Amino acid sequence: CSVGWFEGTIYF.

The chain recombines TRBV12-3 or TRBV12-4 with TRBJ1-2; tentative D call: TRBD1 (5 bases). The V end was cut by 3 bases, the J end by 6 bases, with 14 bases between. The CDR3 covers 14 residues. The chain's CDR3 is CASSFRGTANGYTF. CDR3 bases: TGTGCCAGCAGTTTCCGCGGGACTGCTAATGGCTACACCTTC.

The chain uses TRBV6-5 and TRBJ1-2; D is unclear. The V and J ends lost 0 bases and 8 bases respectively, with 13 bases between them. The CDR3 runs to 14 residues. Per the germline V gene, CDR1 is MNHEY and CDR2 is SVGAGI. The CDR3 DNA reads TGTGCCAGCAGTTACTCCGAGGGCTCGGGCGGCTACACCTTC. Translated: CASSYSEGSGGYTF.

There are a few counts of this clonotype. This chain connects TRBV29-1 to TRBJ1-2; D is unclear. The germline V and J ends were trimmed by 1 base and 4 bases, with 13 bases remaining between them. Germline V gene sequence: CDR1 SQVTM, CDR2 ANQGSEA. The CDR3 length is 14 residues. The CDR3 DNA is TGCAGCGTTGAAGTACCCCGGGCCCCCTATGGCTACACCTTC. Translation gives CSVEVPRAPYGYTF.

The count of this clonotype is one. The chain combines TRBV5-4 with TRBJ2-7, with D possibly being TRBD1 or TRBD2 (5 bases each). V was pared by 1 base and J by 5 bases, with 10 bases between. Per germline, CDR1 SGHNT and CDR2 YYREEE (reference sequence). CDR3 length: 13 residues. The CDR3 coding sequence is TGTGCCAGCAGCTTGAGGGGAGCGGACGAGCAGTACTTC. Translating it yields CASSLRGADEQYF.

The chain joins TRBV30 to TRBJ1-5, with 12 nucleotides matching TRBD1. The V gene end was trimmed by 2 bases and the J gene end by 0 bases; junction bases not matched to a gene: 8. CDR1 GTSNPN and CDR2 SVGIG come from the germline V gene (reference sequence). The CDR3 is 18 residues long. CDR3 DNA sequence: TGTGCCTGGAGTCGGGGGACAGGGGGCCCTAATAGCAATCAGCCCCAGCATTTT. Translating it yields CAWSRGTGGPNSNQPQHF.

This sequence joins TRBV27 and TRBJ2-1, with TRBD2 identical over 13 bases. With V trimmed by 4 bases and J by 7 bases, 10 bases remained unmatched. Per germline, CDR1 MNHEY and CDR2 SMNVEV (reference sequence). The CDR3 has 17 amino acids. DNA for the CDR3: TGTGCCAGCAGTTACGGAAAAGGGACTAGCGGGACGAATGAGCAGTTCTTC. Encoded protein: CASSYGKGTSGTNEQFF.

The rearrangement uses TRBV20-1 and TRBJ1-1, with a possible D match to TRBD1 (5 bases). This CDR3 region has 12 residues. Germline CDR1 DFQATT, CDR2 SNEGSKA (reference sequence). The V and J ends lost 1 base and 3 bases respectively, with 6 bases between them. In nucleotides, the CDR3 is TGCAGTGCTAGAGGGGGGGACACTGAAGCTTTCTTT. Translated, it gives CSARGGDTEAFF.